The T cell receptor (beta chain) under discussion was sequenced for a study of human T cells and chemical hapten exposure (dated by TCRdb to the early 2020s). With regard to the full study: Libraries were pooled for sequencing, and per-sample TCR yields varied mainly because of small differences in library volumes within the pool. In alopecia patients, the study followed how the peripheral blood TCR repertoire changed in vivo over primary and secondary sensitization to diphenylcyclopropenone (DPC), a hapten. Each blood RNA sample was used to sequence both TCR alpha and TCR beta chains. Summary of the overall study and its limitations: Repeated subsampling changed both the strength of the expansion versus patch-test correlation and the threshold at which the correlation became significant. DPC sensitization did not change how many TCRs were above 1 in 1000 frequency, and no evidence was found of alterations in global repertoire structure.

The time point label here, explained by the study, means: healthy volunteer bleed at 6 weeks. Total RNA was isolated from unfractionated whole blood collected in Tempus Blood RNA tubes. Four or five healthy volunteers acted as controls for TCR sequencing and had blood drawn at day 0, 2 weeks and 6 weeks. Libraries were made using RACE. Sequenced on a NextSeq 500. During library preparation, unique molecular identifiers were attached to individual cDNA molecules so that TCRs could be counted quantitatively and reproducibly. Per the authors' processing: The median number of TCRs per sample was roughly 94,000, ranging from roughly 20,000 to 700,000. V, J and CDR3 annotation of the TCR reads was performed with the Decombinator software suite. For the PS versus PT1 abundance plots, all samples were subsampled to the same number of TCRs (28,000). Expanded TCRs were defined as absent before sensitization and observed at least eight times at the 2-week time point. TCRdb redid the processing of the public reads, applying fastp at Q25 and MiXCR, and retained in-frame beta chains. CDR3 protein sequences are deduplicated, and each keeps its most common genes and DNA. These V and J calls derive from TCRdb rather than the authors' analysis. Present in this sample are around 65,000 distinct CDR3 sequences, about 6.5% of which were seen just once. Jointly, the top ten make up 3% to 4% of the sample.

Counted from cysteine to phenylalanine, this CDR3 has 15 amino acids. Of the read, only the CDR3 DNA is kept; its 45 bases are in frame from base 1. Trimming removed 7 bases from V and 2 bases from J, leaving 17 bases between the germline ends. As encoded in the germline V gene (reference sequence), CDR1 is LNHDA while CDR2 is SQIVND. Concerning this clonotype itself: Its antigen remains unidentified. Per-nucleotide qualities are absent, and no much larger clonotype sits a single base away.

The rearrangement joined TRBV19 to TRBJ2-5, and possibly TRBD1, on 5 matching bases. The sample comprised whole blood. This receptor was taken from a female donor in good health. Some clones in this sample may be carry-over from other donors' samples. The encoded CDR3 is CASTPVVGEQETQYF. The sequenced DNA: TGTGCCAGTACCCCCGTGGTAGGGGAACAAGAGACCCAGTACTTC.